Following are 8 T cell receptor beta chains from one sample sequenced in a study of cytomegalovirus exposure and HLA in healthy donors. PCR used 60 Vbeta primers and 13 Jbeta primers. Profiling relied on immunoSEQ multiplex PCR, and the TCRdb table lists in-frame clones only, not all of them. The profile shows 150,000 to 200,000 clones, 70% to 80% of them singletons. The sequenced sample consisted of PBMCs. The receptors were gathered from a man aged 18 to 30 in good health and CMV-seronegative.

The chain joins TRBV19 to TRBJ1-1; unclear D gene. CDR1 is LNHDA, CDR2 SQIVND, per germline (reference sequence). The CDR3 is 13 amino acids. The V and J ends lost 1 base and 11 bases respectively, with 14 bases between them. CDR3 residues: CASSIGATLGAFF. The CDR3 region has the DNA TGTGCCAGTAGTATAGGGGCGACCTTGGGCGCTTTCTTT.

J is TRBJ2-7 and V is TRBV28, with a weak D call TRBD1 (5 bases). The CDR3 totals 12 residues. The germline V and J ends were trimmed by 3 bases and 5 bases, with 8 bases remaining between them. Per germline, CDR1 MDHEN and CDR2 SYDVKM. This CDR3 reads CASSLIRDEQYF. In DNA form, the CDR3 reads TGTGCCAGCAGTTTGATCAGGGACGAGCAGTACTTC.

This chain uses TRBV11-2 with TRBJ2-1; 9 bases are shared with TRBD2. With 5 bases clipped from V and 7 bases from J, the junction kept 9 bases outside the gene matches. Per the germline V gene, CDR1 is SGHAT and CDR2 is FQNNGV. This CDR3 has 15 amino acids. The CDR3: CASSRARGGWNEQFF. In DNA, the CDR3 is TGTGCCAGCAGCCGAGCGCGGGGGGGATGGAATGAGCAGTTCTTC.

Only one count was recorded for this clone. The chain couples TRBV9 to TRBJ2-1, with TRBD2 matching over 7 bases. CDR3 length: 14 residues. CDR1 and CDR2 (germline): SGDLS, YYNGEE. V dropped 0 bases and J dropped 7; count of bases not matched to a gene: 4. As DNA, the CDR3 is TGTGCCAGCAGCGTAGAGCGGGGCGGAAATGAGCAGTTCTTC. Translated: CASSVERGGNEQFF. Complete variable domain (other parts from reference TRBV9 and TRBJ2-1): DSGVTQTPKHLITATGQRVTLRCSPRSGDLSVYWYQQSLDQGLQFLIQYYNGEERAKGNILERFSAQQFPDLHSELNLSSLELGDSALYFCASSVERGGNEQFFGPGTRLTVL.

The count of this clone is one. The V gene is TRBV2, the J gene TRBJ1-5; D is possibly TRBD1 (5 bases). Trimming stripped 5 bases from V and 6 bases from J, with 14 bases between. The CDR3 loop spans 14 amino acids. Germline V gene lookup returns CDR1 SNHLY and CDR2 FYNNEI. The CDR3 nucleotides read TGTGCCAGCAGTTTGGACATTTCGGGTCAGCCCCAGCATTTT. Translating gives CASSLDISGQPQHF.

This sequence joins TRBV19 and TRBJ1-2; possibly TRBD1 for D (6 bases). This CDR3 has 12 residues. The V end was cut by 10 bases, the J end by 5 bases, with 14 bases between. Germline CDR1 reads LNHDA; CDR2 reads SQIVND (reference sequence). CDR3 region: CATLGAYYGYTF. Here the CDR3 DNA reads TGTGCCACCCTGGGGGCATATTATGGCTACACCTTC.

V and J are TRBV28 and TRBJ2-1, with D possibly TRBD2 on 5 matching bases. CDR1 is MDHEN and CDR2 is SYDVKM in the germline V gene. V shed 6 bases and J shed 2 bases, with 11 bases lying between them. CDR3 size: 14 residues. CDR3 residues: CASRGSYPYNEQFF. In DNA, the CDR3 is TGTGCCAGCAGGGGGAGCTACCCCTACAATGAGCAGTTCTTC.

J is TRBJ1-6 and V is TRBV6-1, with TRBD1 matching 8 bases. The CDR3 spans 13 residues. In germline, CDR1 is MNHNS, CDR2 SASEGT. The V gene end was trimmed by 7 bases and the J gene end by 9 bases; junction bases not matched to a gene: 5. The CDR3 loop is CASMWQGASPLHF. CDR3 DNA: TGTGCCAGCATGTGGCAGGGGGCTTCACCCCTCCACTTT.